Listed here are 24 T cell receptor beta chains from one sample, sequenced in a study of blood T cell repertoires in COVID-19. Sequencing was performed with immunoSEQ multiplex PCR; in TCRdb, only in-frame clones are kept and a portion is missing. This sample yields about 110,000 clones, of which 69% are seen a single time; roughly 6.2% belongs to the top ten. Sequencing was performed on peripheral blood. The receptors were gathered from a man older than 75 with acute or convalescent COVID-19.

V usage is TRBV24-1 and J usage is TRBJ2-1; a weak D match, TRBD2 (5 bases). V was trimmed by 0 bases and J by 7 bases, leaving 12 bases between them. CDR3 size: 15 residues. Germline V gene sequence: CDR1 KGHDR, CDR2 SFDVKD. The CDR3 DNA reads as TGTGCCACCAGTGATTTGGGCAGAGCGGAGAATGAGCAGTTCTTC. Its translation: CATSDLGRAENEQFF.

This chain uses TRBV28 with TRBJ1-1, with D maybe TRBD1 (6 bases). V was cut by 1 base and J by 7 bases, with 10 bases left in between. The CDR3 runs 13 residues. CDR1 is MDHEN, CDR2 SYDVKM, per germline. CDR3 DNA sequence: TGTGCCAGCAGTTTATTGCAGGGGCGTGAAGCTTTCTTT. Translation gives CASSLLQGREAFF.

The V and J genes are TRBV7-2 and TRBJ2-3; D possibly corresponds to TRBD2 (8 bases). CDR1 is SGHTA, CDR2 FQGNSA, per germline. Trimming stripped 9 bases from V and 6 bases from J, with 25 bases between. This CDR3 has 16 amino acids. Here the CDR3 reads CASSRGLAGSGDTQYF. CDR3 DNA sequence: TGTGCCAGTTCAAGGGGGCTAGCGGGTTCCGGGGATACGCAGTATTTT.

V is TRBV6-1 and J is TRBJ2-5, with D maybe TRBD2 (6 bases). CDR3 length equals 16 residues. The V and J ends lost 6 bases and 4 bases respectively, with 21 bases between them. Per the germline V gene, CDR1 is MNHNS and CDR2 is SASEGT. The CDR3 nucleotides are TGTGCCAGCAGCGAATATCCTGGTTGGGGAGGAGAGACCCAGTACTTC. Protein product: CASSEYPGWGGETQYF.

The rearrangement uses TRBV28 and TRBJ2-3; possibly TRBD1 for D (5 bases). Germline CDR1 and CDR2: MDHEN and SYDVKM. This CDR3 is 15 amino acids long. V dropped 3 bases and J dropped 5 bases, with 15 bases sitting between them. CDR3 sequence reads: CASSFRGHSGDTQYF. CDR3 in DNA: TGTGCCAGCAGTTTTAGGGGCCACTCGGGAGATACGCAGTATTTT.

V is TRBV27 and J is TRBJ2-7; maybe TRBD2 (6 bases). The CDR3 spans 15 residues. V lost 2 bases, J lost 2 bases, and 13 bases lay in between. Germline-derived CDR1 and CDR2 are MNHEY and SMNVEV (reference sequence). CDR3 DNA sequence: TGTGCCAGCAGTTTAGTGGCAGGGAGGACCTACGAGCAGTACTTC. It codes for CASSLVAGRTYEQYF.

The J gene is TRBJ2-5, the V gene TRBV3-1 (or the pseudogene TRBV3-2); 14 bases align to TRBD2. Per germline, CDR1 LGHDT and CDR2 YNNKEL (reference sequence). V dropped 3 bases and J dropped 2; count of bases not matched to a gene: 8. This CDR3 is 18 amino acids long. The CDR3, as DNA: TGTGCCAGCAGCCAGAGGGGACTAGCGGGAGTCGCACAAGAGACCCAGTACTTC. Translation: CASSQRGLAGVAQETQYF.

The J gene is TRBJ2-3, the V gene TRBV14; D gene uncertain. Trimming removed 1 base from V and 6 bases from J, with 11 bases in between. The V gene's germline CDR1 is SGHDN and CDR2 FVKESK. The CDR3 covers 14 residues. CDR3 amino acids: CASSQALPRDTQYF. In DNA form, the CDR3 reads TGTGCCAGCAGCCAAGCGCTACCTCGCGATACGCAGTATTTT.

CDR3 sequence reads: CASSRSDRGSYEQYF. CDR3 DNA sequence: TGTGCCAGCAGCAGATCCGACAGGGGGTCCTACGAGCAGTACTTC. The chain recombines TRBV6-5 with TRBJ2-7, with 9 bases matching TRBD1. V trimming: 6 bases; J trimming: 1 base; junction bases outside the gene matches: 7. Germline CDR1 MNHEY, CDR2 SVGAGI. The CDR3 spans 15 residues.

The genes are TRBV6-6 and TRBJ2-7; maybe TRBD1 (6 bases). The CDR3 has 14 amino acids. Trimming took off 4 bases at V and 3 bases at J, with 13 bases between the two ends. Looked up from germline, CDR1 is MNHNY and CDR2 is SVGAGI (reference sequence). The CDR3 spells CASSWTGHVYEQYF. CDR3 DNA sequence: TGTGCCAGCAGTTGGACGGGACACGTCTACGAGCAGTACTTC.

This rearrangement joins TRBV28 to TRBJ1-5, with TRBD1 as a possible D gene (6 bases). Germline V gene data show CDR1 as MDHEN and CDR2 as SYDVKM. V was pared by 3 bases and J by 7 bases, with 13 bases between. This CDR3 has 14 amino acids. The CDR3 nucleotides read TGTGCCAGCAGTTTCTTCCAGGGACAACAGCCCCAGCATTTT. This codes for CASSFFQGQQPQHF.

The V gene is TRBV13, the J gene TRBJ2-5; possible D gene TRBD2, 6 bases. The CDR3 loop spans 14 amino acids. The V gene lost 5 bases and the J gene lost 1 base, with 11 bases spanning the gap. Germline V gene sequence: CDR1 PRHDT, CDR2 FYEKMQ (reference sequence). CDR3 coding DNA: TGTGCCAGCAGCACCCTAGCGCGCCAAGAGACCCAGTACTTC. This gives the protein CASSTLARQETQYF.

V is TRBV7-8 and J is TRBJ2-7, with 12 bases identical to TRBD2. The CDR3 length is 15 residues. Germline-derived CDR1 and CDR2 are SGHVS and FQNEAQ. V lost 3 bases, J lost 3 bases, and 3 bases stayed unmatched. This CDR3 is CASSLTSGRFYEQYF. For the CDR3, the DNA is TGTGCCAGCAGCTTGACTAGCGGGAGATTCTACGAGCAGTACTTC.

The rearrangement uses TRBV5-4 and TRBJ2-1, with 11 nucleotides matching TRBD2. Germline V gene sequence: CDR1 SGHNT, CDR2 YYREEE (reference sequence). Losses at the gene ends were 7 bases for V and 0 bases for J; bases not matched to a gene: 9. The CDR3 spans 17 residues. DNA for the CDR3: TGTGCCAGCTATCCGACTAGCGGGACGGTCTCCTACAATGAGCAGTTCTTC. Translating gives CASYPTSGTVSYNEQFF.

The chain links TRBV6-5 to TRBJ1-5; D is possibly TRBD1 (6 bases). Trimming left V 3 bases short and J 4 bases short, with 13 bases between. Germline V gene data show CDR1 as MNHEY and CDR2 as SVGAGI. The CDR3 has 15 amino acids. CDR3 nucleotide sequence: TGTGCCAGCAGTTATTCCTTTACAGGGAATCAGCCCCAGCATTTT. Protein: CASSYSFTGNQPQHF.

The genes are TRBV6-4 and TRBJ2-3, with 9 nucleotides matching TRBD2. From germline, CDR1 is MRHNA and CDR2 SNTAGT. The CDR3 spans 15 residues. V dropped 6 bases and J dropped 2; count of bases not matched to a gene: 6. The CDR3 loop reads CASSAGTSNTDTQYF. The CDR3 DNA is TGTGCCAGCAGCGCCGGGACTAGCAACACAGATACGCAGTATTTT.

Many counts were recorded for this clone. The V and J genes are TRBV7-2 and TRBJ1-2; D remains unclear. Germline values: CDR1 SGHTA, CDR2 FQGNSA. The CDR3 extends over 12 amino acids. V gave up 3 bases and J gave up 13 bases, with 15 bases separating them. This CDR3 is CASSFMGQAGTF. CDR3 in DNA: TGTGCCAGCAGCTTCATGGGTCAGGCGGGCACCTTC.

The chain combines TRBV6-1 with TRBJ2-2; D uncertain. In germline, CDR1 is MNHNS, CDR2 SASEGT. Trimming removed 5 bases at V and 1 base at J, with 8 bases between. This CDR3 has 14 residues. As DNA, the CDR3 is TGTGCCAGCAGTTATACGGTGAACACCGGGGAGCTGTTTTTT. Protein product: CASSYTVNTGELFF.

The chain has TRBV5-8 and TRBJ2-2, with 7 bases that match TRBD2. Looked up from germline, CDR1 is SGHTS and CDR2 is YDEGEE. V was clipped by 0 bases and J by 3 bases; unmatched bases: 5. This CDR3 is 16 amino acids long. This chain's CDR3 is CASSLAAGAYTGELFF. The CDR3 coding sequence is TGTGCCAGCAGCTTGGCGGCGGGAGCGTACACCGGGGAGCTGTTTTTT.

CDR3 residues: CASPLGSATTYEQYF. The CDR3 nucleotides read TGTGCCAGCCCACTGGGGAGCGCCACTACCTACGAGCAGTACTTC. This chain links TRBV6-4 with TRBJ2-7, with a weak D call TRBD2 (5 bases). CDR3 size: 15 residues. CDR1 is MRHNA and CDR2 is SNTAGT in the germline V gene. Trimming pared 8 bases from V and 2 bases from J, leaving 19 bases between.

The rearrangement joins TRBV4-3 to TRBJ1-5; D not certain. Looked up from germline, CDR1 is LGHNA and CDR2 is YSLEER. This CDR3 spans 13 amino acids. V was shortened by 0 bases and J by 9 bases, with 9 bases between the two germline ends. This CDR3 is CASSQELRSPQHF. The CDR3, as DNA: TGCGCCAGCAGCCAAGAGCTCAGGTCGCCCCAGCATTTT.

The chain carries TRBV7-2 and TRBJ2-3, with 7 bases identical to TRBD2. The V segment lost 2 bases and the J segment 2 bases; nucleotides outside the gene matches: 4. CDR1 and CDR2 from the germline V gene are SGHTA and FQGNSA. The CDR3 consists of 15 residues. DNA of the CDR3: TGTGCCAGCAGCTTATCGGGACTATCCACAGATACGCAGTATTTT. Residues: CASSLSGLSTDTQYF.

This clone was seen a handful of times. The identical CDR3 is also encoded by other nucleotide sequences in the sample. This chain connects TRBV28 to TRBJ2-7; no firm D call. V shed 6 bases and J shed 0 bases, with 6 bases lying between them. Germline V gene sequence: CDR1 MDHEN, CDR2 SYDVKM. This CDR3 contains 12 residues. CDR3 in amino acids: CASSSSSYEQYF. The CDR3 nucleotides read TGTGCCAGCAGCTCCTCCTCCTACGAGCAGTACTTC.

The chain has TRBV7-9 and TRBJ1-1; D gene uncertain. CDR1 is SEHNR, CDR2 FQNEAQ, per germline (reference sequence). The V end lost 8 bases, the J end lost 1 base, and 5 bases lay between the germline ends. The CDR3 consists of 11 residues. The CDR3 sequence is CASVRNTEAFF. Written as DNA, the CDR3 is TGTGCCAGCGTCCGGAACACTGAAGCTTTCTTT.